This is a list of T cell receptor beta chains from one sample in a study of cytotoxic CD8 clonotypes in ibrutinib-treated CLL. Data came from immunoSEQ multiplex PCR; TCRdb stores just in-frame clones and leaves some out. The table lists around 150,000 clones, over 75% of them singletons, with 6% to 9.5% in the top ten. Here the sequenced sample was PBMCs, taken after 36 months of ibrutinib treatment. The receptors come from a human donor with chronic lymphocytic leukemia. Both conserved end residues are part of each CDR3. A D gene is named only where the DNA matches it firmly. Only part of the rows carry a size: once, few, many, or a class if the clone is expanded.

CDR3 protein: CASSLGGNTEAFF
CDR3 DNA: TGTGCCAGCAGCTTAGGTGGGAACACTGAAGCTTTCTTT
J gene: TRBJ1-1
clone size: -
D gene: -
V gene: TRBV5-4

CDR3 protein: CASSLFSGGRETQYF
CDR3 DNA: TGTGCCAGCAGCTTATTCTCGGGGGGCCGAGAGACCCAGTACTTC
J gene: TRBJ2-5
clone size: -
D gene: -
V gene: TRBV7-9

CDR3 protein: CASSGSGLAGGRGTGELFF
CDR3 DNA: TGCGCCAGCAGTGGGTCGGGACTAGCGGGAGGCCGGGGCACCGGGGAGCTGTTTTTT
J gene: TRBJ2-2
clone size: -
D gene: TRBD2
V gene: TRBV10-1

CDR3 protein: CASSTPMGEQFF
CDR3 DNA: TGTGCCAGCAGTACTCCGATGGGTGAGCAGTTCTTC
J gene: TRBJ2-1
clone size: -
D gene: -
V gene: TRBV6-6

CDR3 protein: CASSDLGAGELFF
CDR3 DNA: TGTGCCAGCAGTGACTTAGGTGCCGGGGAGCTGTTTTTT
J gene: TRBJ2-2
clone size: -
D gene: -
V gene: TRBV6-4

CDR3 protein: CASSFNALRGTEAFF
CDR3 DNA: TGTGCCAGCAGCTTCAATGCCCTGAGGGGGACTGAAGCTTTCTTT
J gene: TRBJ1-1
clone size: -
D gene: -
V gene: TRBV5-6

CDR3 protein: CAILGAMNTEAFF
CDR3 DNA: TGTGCCATCCTCGGGGCAATGAACACTGAAGCTTTCTTT
J gene: TRBJ1-1
clone size: once
D gene: -
V gene: TRBV6-6

CDR3 protein: CATSRAVTEAFF
CDR3 DNA: TGTGCCACCAGCAGAGCAGTCACTGAAGCTTTCTTT
J gene: TRBJ1-1
clone size: -
D gene: -
V gene: TRBV15

CDR3 protein: CASGPRAGAPDTQYF
CDR3 DNA: TGTGCCAGCGGCCCGAGAGCGGGAGCCCCAGATACGCAGTATTTT
J gene: TRBJ2-3
clone size: -
D gene: TRBD2
V gene: TRBV6-4

CDR3 protein: CASSLAGAGEQYF
CDR3 DNA: TGTGCCAGCAGTCTAGCGGGAGCGGGGGAGCAGTACTTC
J gene: TRBJ2-7
clone size: once
D gene: TRBD2
V gene: TRBV6-6

CDR3 protein: CASSLALTAHYNEQFF
CDR3 DNA: TGCGCCAGCAGCTTGGCCCTAACAGCCCACTACAATGAGCAGTTCTTC
J gene: TRBJ2-1
clone size: -
D gene: -
V gene: TRBV5-1

CDR3 protein: CASSLQAGVGTDTQYF
CDR3 DNA: TGTGCCAGCAGCTTACAAGCGGGAGTGGGCACAGATACGCAGTATTTT
J gene: TRBJ2-3
clone size: -
D gene: TRBD2
V gene: TRBV7-7

CDR3 protein: CASSLDDRPQETQYF
CDR3 DNA: TGTGCCAGCAGCTTGGACGACCGGCCGCAAGAGACCCAGTACTTC
J gene: TRBJ2-5
clone size: -
D gene: -
V gene: TRBV5-4

CDR3 protein: CASSINGFATGGYTF
CDR3 DNA: TGTGCCAGTAGTATCAACGGGTTCGCGACGGGTGGCTACACCTTC
J gene: TRBJ1-2
clone size: few
D gene: -
V gene: TRBV19

CDR3 protein: CASSLGRVSSGNTIYF
CDR3 DNA: TGCGCCAGCAGCTTGGGTCGGGTCTCCTCTGGAAACACCATATATTTT
J gene: TRBJ1-3
clone size: -
D gene: -
V gene: TRBV5-1

CDR3 protein: CASSQVQGAYGYTF
CDR3 DNA: TGCGCCAGCAGCCAAGTGCAGGGGGCCTATGGCTACACCTTC
J gene: TRBJ1-2
clone size: -
D gene: TRBD1
V gene: TRBV4-1

CDR3 protein: CAWALQGADSSYNSPLHF
CDR3 DNA: TGTGCCTGGGCCCTACAGGGCGCCGACAGCTCCTATAATTCACCCCTCCACTTT
J gene: TRBJ1-6
clone size: -
D gene: -
V gene: TRBV30

CDR3 protein: CASSLAHTEAFF
CDR3 DNA: TGTGCCAGCAGCTTGGCCCACACTGAAGCTTTCTTT
J gene: TRBJ1-1
clone size: -
D gene: -
V gene: TRBV5-6

CDR3 protein: CASSPRSRGGHEQFF
CDR3 DNA: TGTGCCAGCTCCCCTCGTTCGCGGGGGGGTCATGAGCAGTTCTTC
J gene: TRBJ2-1
clone size: -
D gene: TRBD2
V gene: TRBV18

CDR3 protein: CSVRGTANSPLHF
CDR3 DNA: TGCAGCGTCAGGGGGACAGCTAATTCACCCCTCCACTTT
J gene: TRBJ1-6
clone size: few
D gene: TRBD1
V gene: TRBV29-1

CDR3 protein: CASSLGFANYGYTF
CDR3 DNA: TGTGCCAGCAGTTTAGGCTTCGCCAACTATGGCTACACCTTC
J gene: TRBJ1-2
clone size: -
D gene: -
V gene: TRBV28

CDR3 protein: CASSLTITARETQYF
CDR3 DNA: TGTGCCAGCAGCTTAACCATCACGGCCCGAGAGACCCAGTACTTC
J gene: TRBJ2-5
clone size: once
D gene: -
V gene: TRBV7-3